Below are 16 T cell receptor beta chains sequenced from a single sample in a study of early stage breast cancer tumors. Repertoires were generated with immunoSEQ multiplex PCR, while TCRdb's copy carries only in-frame clones and drops some. The table includes about 6,000 clones, over 60% detected once. The sequencing input was normal breast tissue next to the tumor. All receptors derive from a person aged 70 to 79 with breast cancer.

This clone was counted once. This chain uses TRBV9 with TRBJ2-7; TRBD2 aligns across 9 bases. CDR1 SGDLS and CDR2 YYNGEE come from the germline V gene. The CDR3 covers 15 residues. Trimming at V came to 3 bases and at J to 2 bases, leaving 6 bases not matched to a gene. This CDR3 reads CASSATSGSTYEQYF. In nucleotides, the CDR3 is TGTGCCAGCAGCGCCACTAGCGGGTCGACCTACGAGCAGTACTTC.

The chain has TRBV18 and TRBJ2-1, with 7 bases matching TRBD2. Per the germline V gene, CDR1 is KGHSH and CDR2 is LQKENI. The V and J ends lost 6 bases and 10 bases, in that order; junction bases with no gene match: 9. The CDR3 runs 13 residues. In DNA form, the CDR3 reads TGTGCCAGCTCCCGATCCGGGGGACTAGAGCAGTTCTTC. This codes for CASSRSGGLEQFF.

CDR3 DNA: TGTGCCAGCAGTTACATAGCGGGAGCAAGCAACGAGCAGTACTTC. Translating it yields CASSYIAGASNEQYF. This chain connects TRBV6-5 to TRBJ2-7; 9 bases agree with TRBD2. Germline V gene sequence: CDR1 MNHEY, CDR2 SVGAGI. This CDR3 region has 15 residues. J was trimmed by 5 bases and V by 2 bases; bases with no gene match: 7.

CDR3 DNA sequence: TGTGCCAGCAGTGGGAGTCAACGGGGGGAGCAGTACTTC. Translation gives CASSGSQRGEQYF. The chain combines TRBV27 with TRBJ2-7, with TRBD2 as a possible D gene (6 bases). CDR1 is MNHEY and CDR2 is SMNVEV in the germline V gene (reference sequence). The CDR3 spans 13 residues. V lost 5 bases, J lost 7 bases, and 15 bases lay in between.

V gene TRBV9 combines with J gene TRBJ1-6; TRBD1 matches 7 bases. Trimming at V came to 3 bases and at J to 9 bases, leaving 6 bases not matched to a gene. This CDR3 spans 14 amino acids. Germline lookup yields CDR1 SGDLS and CDR2 YYNGEE. CDR3 bases: TGTGCCAGCAGCGATTCGACAGGGCTTTCACCCCTCCACTTT. It yields the protein CASSDSTGLSPLHF.

The V gene is TRBV28, the J gene TRBJ1-5; TRBD1 matches 8 bases. The CDR3 totals 16 residues. The germline CDR1 and CDR2 sequences are MDHEN and SYDVKM. The ends lost 5 bases at V and 7 bases at J; junction bases unmatched: 13. The CDR3 coding sequence is TGTGCCAGCAGTCCTCGGACAGGGCGAGTAGAACAGCCCCAGCATTTT. Translation gives CASSPRTGRVEQPQHF.

This clone was seen a single time. V gene TRBV29-1 combines with J gene TRBJ1-3; D gene uncertain. Germline V CDR1 and CDR2: SQVTM, ANQGSEA. V lost 4 bases to trimming and J lost 0 bases, with 10 bases between them. This CDR3 comprises 14 residues. CDR3 residues: CSVVQSLSGNTIYF. The CDR3 DNA reads as TGCAGCGTTGTACAATCTCTCTCTGGAAACACCATATATTTT. Supplemented by reference TRBV29-1 and TRBJ1-3, the full variable domain reads SAVISQKPSRDICQRGTSLTIQCQVDSQVTMMFWYRQQPGQSLTLIATANQGSEATYESGFVIDKFPISRPNLTFSTLTVSNMSPEDSSIYLCSVVQSLSGNTIYFGEGSWLTVV.

V and J are TRBV10-3 and TRBJ1-4; a possible D gene is TRBD1 (6 bases). Germline loops: CDR1 ENHRY, CDR2 SYGVKD. V gave up 8 bases and J gave up 6 bases, with 16 bases separating them. The CDR3 has 14 amino acids. CDR3 loop: CAISKGRGDEKLFF. CDR3 nucleotides: TGTGCCATCTCTAAAGGGAGGGGGGATGAAAAACTGTTTTTT.

This clone is a singleton in its sample. The chain joins TRBV4-3 to TRBJ2-3, with D possibly matching TRBD2 (7 bases). The V gene lost 4 bases and the J gene lost 4 bases, with 12 bases spanning the gap. There are 14 residues in the CDR3. Germline loops: CDR1 LGHNA, CDR2 YSLEER. The chain's CDR3 is CASSPGGGSDTQYF. DNA of the CDR3: TGCGCCAGCAGCCCGGGGGGCGGATCAGATACGCAGTATTTT.

The V gene is TRBV4-2, the J gene TRBJ2-6; 7 bases align to TRBD1. From germline, CDR1 is LGHNA and CDR2 YNFKEQ. This CDR3 has 16 amino acids. V lost 4 bases to trimming and J lost 2 bases; unmatched junction nucleotides: 5. The CDR3 bases are TGTGCCAGCAGCCCCAGACAGGGAACTGGGGCCAACGTCCTGACTTTC. It encodes CASSPRQGTGANVLTF.

The sample holds a few counts of this clone. The J gene is TRBJ1-2, the V gene TRBV28, with D uncertain. The CDR3 is 11 amino acids. Trimming removed 8 bases at V and 2 bases at J, with 6 bases between. Germline values: CDR1 MDHEN, CDR2 SYDVKM. The CDR3: CASAGNYGYTF. As DNA, the CDR3 is TGTGCCAGCGCGGGCAACTATGGCTACACCTTC.

The CDR3 nucleotides read TGTGCCAGCCAGGGAAATTCACCCCTCCACTTT. Its protein is CASQGNSPLHF. This chain links TRBV6-6 with TRBJ1-6; weak D call: TRBD1 (5 bases). The CDR3 extends over 11 amino acids. V gave up 8 bases and J gave up 7 bases, with 6 bases separating them. CDR1 MNHNY and CDR2 SVGAGI come from the germline V gene (reference sequence).

The rearrangement links TRBV4-1 to TRBJ2-5, with a possible D match to TRBD2 (7 bases). CDR1 is MGHRA and CDR2 is YSYEKL in the germline V gene. This CDR3 is 17 amino acids long. The ends were cut back, 0 bases at V and 1 base at J, with 15 bases in the middle. The CDR3 reads CASSQDEGGATQETQYF. DNA for the CDR3: TGCGCCAGCAGCCAAGATGAGGGGGGGGCCACCCAAGAGACCCAGTACTTC.

The rearrangement joins TRBV30 to TRBJ2-1; TRBD2 matches at 10 bases. Germline CDR1 GTSNPN, CDR2 SVGIG (reference sequence). The CDR3 consists of 18 residues. V was pared by 2 bases and J by 7 bases, with 17 bases of the junction left unmatched. CDR3 protein: CAWSRLRGLAGVRNEQFF. The CDR3 DNA sequence: TGTGCCTGGAGTAGGCTCAGGGGGCTAGCGGGAGTGAGGAATGAGCAGTTCTTC.

This clone occurred a few times. This chain links TRBV28 with TRBJ1-5; D possibly corresponds to TRBD1 (6 bases). V was trimmed by 2 bases and J by 11 bases, leaving 16 bases between them. The CDR3 is made up of 14 amino acids. The germline CDR1 and CDR2 sequences are MDHEN and SYDVKM. The CDR3 is CASSLPDRTAAQHF. Here the CDR3 DNA reads TGTGCCAGCAGTTTACCAGACCGGACAGCTGCCCAGCATTTT.

This chain links TRBV6-5 with TRBJ2-7; 12 bases are shared with TRBD1. CDR3 length equals 13 residues. V trimming: 10 bases; J trimming: 5 bases; junction bases outside the gene matches: 6. CDR1 MNHEY and CDR2 SVGAGI come from the germline V gene. The CDR3 spells CATTGTGGNEQYF. CDR3 in DNA: TGTGCCACGACCGGGACAGGGGGCAACGAGCAGTACTTC.